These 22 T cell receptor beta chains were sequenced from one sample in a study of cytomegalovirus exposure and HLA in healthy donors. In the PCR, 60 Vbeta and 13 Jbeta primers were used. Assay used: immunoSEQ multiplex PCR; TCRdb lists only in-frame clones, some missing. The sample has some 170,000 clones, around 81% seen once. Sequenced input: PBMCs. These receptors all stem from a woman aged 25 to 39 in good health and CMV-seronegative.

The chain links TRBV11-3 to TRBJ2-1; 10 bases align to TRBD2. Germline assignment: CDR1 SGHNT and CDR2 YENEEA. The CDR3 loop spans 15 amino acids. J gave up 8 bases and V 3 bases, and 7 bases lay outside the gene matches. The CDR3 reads CASSLSGREFDEQFF. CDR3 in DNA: TGTGCCAGCAGCTTGAGCGGGAGGGAGTTTGATGAGCAGTTCTTC.

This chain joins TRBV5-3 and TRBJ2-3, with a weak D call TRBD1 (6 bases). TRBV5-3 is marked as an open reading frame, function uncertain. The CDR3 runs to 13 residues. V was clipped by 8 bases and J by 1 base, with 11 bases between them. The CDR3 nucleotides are TGTGCCAGTTCCTCAGGGGGCACAGATACGCAGTATTTT. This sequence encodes CASSSGGTDTQYF.

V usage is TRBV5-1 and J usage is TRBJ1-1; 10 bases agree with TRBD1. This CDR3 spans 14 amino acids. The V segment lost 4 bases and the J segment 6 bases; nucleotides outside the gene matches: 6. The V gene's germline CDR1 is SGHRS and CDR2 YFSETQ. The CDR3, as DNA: TGCGCCAGCAGCCGACAGGGGGCGCAGGCTGAAGCTTTCTTT. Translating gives CASSRQGAQAEAFF.

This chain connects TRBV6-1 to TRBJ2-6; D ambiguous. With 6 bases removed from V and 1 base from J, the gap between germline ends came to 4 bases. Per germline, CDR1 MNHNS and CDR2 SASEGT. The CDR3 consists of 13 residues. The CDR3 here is CASSLSGANVLTF. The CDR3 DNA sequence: TGTGCCAGCAGCCTTTCTGGGGCCAACGTCCTGACTTTC.

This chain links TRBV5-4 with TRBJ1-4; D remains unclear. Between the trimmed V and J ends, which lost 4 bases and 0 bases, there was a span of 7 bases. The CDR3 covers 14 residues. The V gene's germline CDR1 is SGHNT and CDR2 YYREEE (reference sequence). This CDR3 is CASSLSATNEKLFF. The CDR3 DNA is TGTGCCAGCAGCCTTAGTGCAACTAATGAAAAACTGTTTTTT.

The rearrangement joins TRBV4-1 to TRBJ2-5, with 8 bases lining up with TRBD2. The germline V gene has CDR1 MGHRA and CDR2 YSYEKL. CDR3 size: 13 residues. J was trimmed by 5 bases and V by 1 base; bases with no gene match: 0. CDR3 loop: CASSQAGGETQYF. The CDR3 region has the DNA TGCGCCAGCAGCCAAGCGGGGGGGGAGACCCAGTACTTC.

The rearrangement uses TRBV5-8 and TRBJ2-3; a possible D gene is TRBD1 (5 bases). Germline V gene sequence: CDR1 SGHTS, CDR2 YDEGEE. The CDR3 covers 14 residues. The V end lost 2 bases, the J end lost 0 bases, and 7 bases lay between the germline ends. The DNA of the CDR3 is TGTGCCAGCAGCTTCCGACAGAGCACAGATACGCAGTATTTT. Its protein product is CASSFRQSTDTQYF.

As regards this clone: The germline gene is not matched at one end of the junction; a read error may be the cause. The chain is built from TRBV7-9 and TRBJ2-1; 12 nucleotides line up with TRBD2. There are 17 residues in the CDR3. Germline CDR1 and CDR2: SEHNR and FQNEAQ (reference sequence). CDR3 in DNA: TGTTCCAGCAGCTTAGTTGCTAGCGGGGGGGCTATTAATGAGCAGTTCTTC. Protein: CSSSLVASGGAINEQFF.

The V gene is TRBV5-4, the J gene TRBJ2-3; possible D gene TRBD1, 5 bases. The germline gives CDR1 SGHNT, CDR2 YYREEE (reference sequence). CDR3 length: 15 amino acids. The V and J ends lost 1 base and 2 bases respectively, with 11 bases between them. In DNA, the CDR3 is TGTGCCAGCAGCTTGAGGCAGGGTTACACAGATACGCAGTATTTT. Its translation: CASSLRQGYTDTQYF.

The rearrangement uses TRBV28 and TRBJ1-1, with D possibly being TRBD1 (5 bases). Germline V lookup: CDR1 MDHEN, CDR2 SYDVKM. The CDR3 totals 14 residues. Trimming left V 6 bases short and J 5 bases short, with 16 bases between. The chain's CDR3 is CASRGEGRGTEAFF. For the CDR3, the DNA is TGTGCCAGCAGAGGAGAAGGGCGGGGGACTGAAGCTTTCTTT.

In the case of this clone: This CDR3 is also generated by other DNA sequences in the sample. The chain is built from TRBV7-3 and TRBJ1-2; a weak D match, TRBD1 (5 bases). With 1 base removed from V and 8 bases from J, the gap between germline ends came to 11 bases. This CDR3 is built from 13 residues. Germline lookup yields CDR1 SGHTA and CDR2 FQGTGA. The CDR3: CASSLRGGEGYTF. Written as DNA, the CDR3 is TGTGCCAGCAGCTTAAGGGGGGGAGAAGGCTACACCTTC.

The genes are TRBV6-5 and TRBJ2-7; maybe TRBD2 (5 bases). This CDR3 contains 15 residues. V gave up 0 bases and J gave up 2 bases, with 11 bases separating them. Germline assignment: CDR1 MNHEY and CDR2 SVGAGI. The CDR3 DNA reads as TGTGCCAGCAGTTACTCGTTTCAGCGGACCTACGAGCAGTACTTC. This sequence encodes CASSYSFQRTYEQYF.

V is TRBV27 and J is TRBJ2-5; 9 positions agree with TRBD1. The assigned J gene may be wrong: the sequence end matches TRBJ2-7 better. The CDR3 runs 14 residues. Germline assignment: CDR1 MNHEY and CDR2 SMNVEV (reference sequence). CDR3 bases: TGTGCCAGCAGTTTAGGGACAGGGTTCTACGAGCAGTACTTC. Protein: CASSLGTGFYEQYF.

The CDR3 DNA reads as TGTGCCAGCAGCTTTTTGGCAAAGGGGGAATCGGGTTACGAGCAGTACTTC. Encoded protein: CASSFLAKGESGYEQYF. The J gene is TRBJ2-7, the V gene TRBV5-6, with TRBD1 as a possible D gene (6 bases). V dropped 2 bases and J dropped 4 bases, with 22 bases sitting between them. Germline V gives CDR1 SGHDT, CDR2 YYEEEE. The CDR3 contains 17 residues. Filled out from reference TRBV5-6 and TRBJ2-7, the complete variable domain reads DAGVTQSPTHLIKTRGQQVTLRCSPKSGHDTVSWYQQALGQGPQFIFQYYEEEERQRGNFPDRFSGHQFPNYSSELNVNALLLGDSALYLCASSFLAKGESGYEQYFGPGTRLTVT.

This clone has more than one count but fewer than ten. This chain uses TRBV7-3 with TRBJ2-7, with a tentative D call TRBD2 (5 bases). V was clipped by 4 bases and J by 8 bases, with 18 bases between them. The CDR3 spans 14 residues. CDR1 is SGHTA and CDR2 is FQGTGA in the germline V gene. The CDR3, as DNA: TGTGCCAGCAGCTCCCCAGGACTCGGGAATAAGCAGTACTTC. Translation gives CASSSPGLGNKQYF.

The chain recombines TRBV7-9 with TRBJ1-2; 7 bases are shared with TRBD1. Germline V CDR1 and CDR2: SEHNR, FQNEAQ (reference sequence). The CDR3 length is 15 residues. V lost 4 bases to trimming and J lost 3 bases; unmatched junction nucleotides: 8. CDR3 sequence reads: CASSSTDRTDYGYTF. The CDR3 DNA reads TGTGCCAGCAGCTCAACGGACAGGACCGACTATGGCTACACCTTC.

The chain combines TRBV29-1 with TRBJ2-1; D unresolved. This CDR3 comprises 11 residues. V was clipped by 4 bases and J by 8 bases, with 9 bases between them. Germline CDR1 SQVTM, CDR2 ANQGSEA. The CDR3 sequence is CSVARYDEQFF. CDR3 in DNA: TGCAGCGTTGCTCGGTACGATGAGCAGTTCTTC.

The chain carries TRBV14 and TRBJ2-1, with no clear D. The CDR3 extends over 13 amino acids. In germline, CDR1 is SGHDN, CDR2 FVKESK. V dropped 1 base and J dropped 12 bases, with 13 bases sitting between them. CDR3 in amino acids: CASSQALTMGQFF. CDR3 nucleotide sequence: TGTGCCAGCAGCCAAGCTCTGACAATGGGGCAGTTCTTC.

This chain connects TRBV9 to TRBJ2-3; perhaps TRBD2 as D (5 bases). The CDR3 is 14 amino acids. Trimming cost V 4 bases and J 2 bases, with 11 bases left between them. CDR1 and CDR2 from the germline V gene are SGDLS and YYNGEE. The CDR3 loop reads CASSPHRDTDTQYF. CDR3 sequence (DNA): TGTGCCAGCAGCCCTCACCGGGACACAGATACGCAGTATTTT.

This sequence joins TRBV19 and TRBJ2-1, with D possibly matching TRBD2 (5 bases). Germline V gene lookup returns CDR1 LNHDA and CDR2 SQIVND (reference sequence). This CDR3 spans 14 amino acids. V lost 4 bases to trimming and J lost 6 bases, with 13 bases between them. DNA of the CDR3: TGTGCCAGTAGTACCGGCGACGGAGGCAATGAGCAGTTCTTC. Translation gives CASSTGDGGNEQFF.

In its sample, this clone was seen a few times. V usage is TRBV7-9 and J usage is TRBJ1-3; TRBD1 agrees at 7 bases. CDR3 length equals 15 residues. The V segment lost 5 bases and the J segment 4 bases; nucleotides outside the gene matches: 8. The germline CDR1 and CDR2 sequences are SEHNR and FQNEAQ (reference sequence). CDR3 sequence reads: CASSEIQGTGNTIYF. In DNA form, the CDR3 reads TGTGCCAGCAGCGAAATACAGGGGACAGGAAACACCATATATTTT. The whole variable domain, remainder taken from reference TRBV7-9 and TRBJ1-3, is DTGVSQNPRHKITKRGQNVTFRCDPISEHNRLYWYRQTLGQGPEFLTYFQNEAQLEKSRLLSDRFSAERPKGSFSTLEIQRTEQGDSAMYLCASSEIQGTGNTIYFGEGSWLTVV.

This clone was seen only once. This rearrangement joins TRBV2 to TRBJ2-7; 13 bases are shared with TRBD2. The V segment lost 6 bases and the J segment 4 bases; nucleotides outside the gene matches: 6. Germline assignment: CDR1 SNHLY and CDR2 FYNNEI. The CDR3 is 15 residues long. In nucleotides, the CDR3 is TGTGCCAGCAGGGGACTAGCGGGGAGGAGGTACGAGCAGTACTTC. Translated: CASRGLAGRRYEQYF.